There are a few counts of the clone carrying this TCR beta chain. Its target is unknown. Primers: 60 Vbeta forward and 13 Jbeta reverse. Data came from immunoSEQ multiplex PCR; TCRdb stores just in-frame clones and leaves some out. Among approximately 170,000 clones, 62% were seen once, and the ten largest hold under 3%. This record comes from a study of cytomegalovirus exposure and HLA in healthy donors. From germline, CDR1 is LGHNA and CDR2 YNFKEQ. The CDR3 has 19 amino acids. Deletions cut 0 bases from V and 1 base from J, with 21 bases between. Overall study findings and caveats: A missense variant in DCLRE1C was later tied to TCR beta V- and J-gene trimming. Earlier results showed most TCR beta V segments being productive about 87% or about 30% of the time. It was reported that TCR beta sequences correctly inferred the HLA-A and HLA-B alleles for most subjects.

Donors were nominally healthy when sampled, though unrecorded immune exposures were likely. The sample comprised PBMCs. The chain is built from TRBV4-2 and TRBJ1-1, with D possibly matching TRBD1 (5 bases). This TCR was sampled from a man in his forties in good health and CMV-seronegative. The CDR3 nucleotides are TGTGCCAGCAGCCAAGATCGGATGGGTATAGGACAAAGGAACACTGAAGCTTTCTTT. Its translation is CASSQDRMGIGQRNTEAFF.